These 31 T cell receptor beta chains were all obtained from the same sample, sequenced in a study of blood T cell repertoires in COVID-19. Produced via immunoSEQ multiplex PCR; TCRdb's table is partial and in-frame only. The sample comprises under 250,000 clones, over 75% of which are singletons, and under 2.5% rests with the top ten. The sample was peripheral blood. The source is a woman in her 70s with COVID-19, enrolled during active disease.

The genes are TRBV7-2 and TRBJ1-2, with TRBD1 matching over 8 bases. Germline lookup yields CDR1 SGHTA and CDR2 FQGNSA. The CDR3 totals 16 residues. Trimming at V came to 3 bases and at J to 7 bases, leaving 13 bases not matched to a gene. DNA of the CDR3: TGTGCCAGCAGCTTCCTTACTCCCGCAGGGGGCGGTGGCTACACCTTC. Protein product: CASSFLTPAGGGGYTF.

The chain has TRBV7-2 and TRBJ2-7, with D possibly TRBD1 on 6 matching bases. This CDR3 is built from 14 residues. The ends were cut back, 5 bases at V and 0 bases at J, with 11 bases in the middle. The germline V gene encodes CDR1 SGHTA and CDR2 FQGNSA. The CDR3 DNA sequence: TGTGCCAGCAGCCAAGACAGGCTCTCCTACGAGCAGTACTTC. It specifies CASSQDRLSYEQYF.

The J gene is TRBJ2-3, the V gene TRBV27; D unclear. Germline V gene lookup returns CDR1 MNHEY and CDR2 SMNVEV (reference sequence). The CDR3 is 15 residues long. The V end lost 0 bases, the J end lost 4 bases, and 11 bases lay between the germline ends. The CDR3 loop is CASSLSPLYSDTQYF. The CDR3 coding sequence is TGTGCCAGCAGTTTATCCCCCCTCTACTCAGATACGCAGTATTTT.

This clone was seen more than once but under ten times. The V call is TRBV9, the J call TRBJ2-7; 10 bases map to TRBD2. Trimming cost V 4 bases and J 3 bases; bases outside gene matches: 13. The CDR3 runs 17 residues. Germline V gene sequence: CDR1 SGDLS, CDR2 YYNGEE. This CDR3 reads CASSPAGGANRIYEQYF. CDR3 bases: TGTGCCAGCAGCCCAGCGGGGGGGGCAAATAGAATCTACGAGCAGTACTTC.

This sequence joins TRBV29-1 and TRBJ1-1; maybe TRBD1 (6 bases). The V gene lost 2 bases and the J gene lost 4 bases, with 11 bases spanning the gap. CDR3 length equals 13 residues. Germline loops: CDR1 SQVTM, CDR2 ANQGSEA. The CDR3 spells CSVERGGSTEAFF. Written as DNA, the CDR3 is TGCAGCGTTGAAAGGGGGGGGAGCACTGAAGCTTTCTTT.

The J gene is TRBJ1-1, the V gene TRBV12-3 or TRBV12-4; D gene uncertain. The CDR3 totals 13 residues. The V gene lost 0 bases and the J gene lost 10 bases, with 12 bases spanning the gap. CDR3 sequence (DNA): TGTGCCAGCAGTTTAGCCCGGCCCTTAGCAGCTTTCTTT. Residues: CASSLARPLAAFF.

The rearrangement uses TRBV6-4 and TRBJ2-1, with 7 nucleotides matching TRBD1. The CDR3 totals 14 residues. V was pared by 3 bases and J by 5 bases, with 4 bases of the junction left unmatched. Germline CDR1 is MRHNA and CDR2 is SNTAGT. CDR3 sequence reads: CASSELGQNNEQFF. The CDR3 DNA reads TGTGCCAGCAGTGAGCTGGGACAGAACAATGAGCAGTTCTTC.

This chain's CDR3 is CASSPGGQVNTEAFF. The CDR3, as DNA: TGTGCCAGCAGCCCAGGGGGACAGGTGAACACTGAAGCTTTCTTT. V and J are TRBV3-1 (or the pseudogene TRBV3-2) and TRBJ1-1, with TRBD1 matching 8 bases. Germline V gene data show CDR1 as LGHDT and CDR2 as YNNKEL (reference sequence). The trim removed 4 bases at V and 0 bases at J, leaving 4 bases unmatched. This CDR3 has 15 amino acids.

The rearrangement uses TRBV5-1 and TRBJ2-3; D may be TRBD1 (5 bases). CDR3 length equals 16 residues. V gave up 0 bases and J gave up 0 bases, with 11 bases separating them. From germline, CDR1 is SGHRS and CDR2 YFSETQ. CDR3 DNA: TGCGCCAGCAGCTTGGCCAGGGCGATTAGCACAGATACGCAGTATTTT. Amino acid sequence: CASSLARAISTDTQYF. Full variable domain (remainder filled in from reference TRBV5-1 and TRBJ2-3): KAGVTQTPRYLIKTRGQQVTLSCSPISGHRSVSWYQQTPGQGLQFLFEYFSETQRNKGNFPGRFSGRQFSNSRSEMNVSTLELGDSALYLCASSLARAISTDTQYFGPGTRLTVL.

The chain combines TRBV4-3 with TRBJ1-2; 7 bases match TRBD1. From germline, CDR1 is LGHNA and CDR2 YSLEER. This CDR3 has 16 residues. With V trimmed by 0 bases and J by 3 bases, 7 bases remained unmatched. As DNA, the CDR3 is TGCGCCAGCAGCCAAGAAGGCCGAACAGGGGACTATGGCTACACCTTC. It encodes CASSQEGRTGDYGYTF.

This chain links TRBV10-3 with TRBJ2-3; perhaps TRBD1 as D (5 bases). The CDR3 length is 15 residues. From germline, CDR1 is ENHRY and CDR2 SYGVKD. Trimming pared 3 bases from V and 3 bases from J, leaving 13 bases between. The CDR3: CAISDREGRTDTQYF. The DNA for the CDR3 is TGTGCCATCAGTGACAGGGAAGGTAGGACAGATACGCAGTATTTT.

This clone was recorded a few times. This chain uses TRBV19 with TRBJ1-2; 7 nucleotides match TRBD1. The CDR3 covers 16 residues. CDR1 and CDR2 from the germline V gene are LNHDA and SQIVND (reference sequence). The junction had 9 bases not matched to a gene; V was cut back by 1 base and J by 4 bases. The CDR3 loop reads CASSIASGQPSYGYTF. The CDR3 nucleotides read TGTGCCAGTAGTATAGCCTCGGGACAGCCAAGCTATGGCTACACCTTC.

The chain recombines TRBV3-1 (or the pseudogene TRBV3-2) with TRBJ1-2, with unresolved D. Germline-derived CDR1 and CDR2 are LGHDT and YNNKEL (reference sequence). The length of the CDR3 is 15 residues. The V end lost 1 base, the J end lost 5 bases, and 14 bases lay between the germline ends. In DNA, the CDR3 is TGTGCCAGCAGCCAAGGCGCCCAGACACAATATGGCTACACCTTC. It is translated as CASSQGAQTQYGYTF.

The chain couples TRBV2 to TRBJ1-1, with D hard to call. Trimming took off 7 bases at V and 7 bases at J, with 10 bases between the two ends. The CDR3 covers 11 residues. Germline V gene lookup returns CDR1 SNHLY and CDR2 FYNNEI. The CDR3 DNA reads TGTGCCAGCATAATGAGGGTTGAAGCTTTCTTT. As protein: CASIMRVEAFF.

The chain combines TRBV5-5 with TRBJ2-1; TRBD2 matches 12 bases. Germline loops: CDR1 SGHKS, CDR2 YYEKEE (reference sequence). This CDR3 has 15 amino acids. V shed 3 bases and J 10 bases; nucleotides not matched to a gene: 8. The DNA of the CDR3 is TGTGCCAGCAGCTCCCCGACTAGCGGGGGAGGAGAGCAGTTCTTC. Its protein is CASSSPTSGGGEQFF.

This chain uses TRBV11-2 with TRBJ1-3, with 7 bases matching TRBD1. This CDR3 spans 12 amino acids. The V gene end was trimmed by 5 bases and the J gene end by 6 bases; junction bases not matched to a gene: 1. The germline V gene has CDR1 SGHAT and CDR2 FQNNGV. CDR3 sequence (DNA): TGTGCCAGCAGCACAGGGGCAAACACCATATATTTT. This sequence encodes CASSTGANTIYF.

The J gene is TRBJ1-1, the V gene TRBV6-1; D call uncertain. Trimming left V 1 base short and J 8 bases short, with 11 bases between. Germline assignment: CDR1 MNHNS and CDR2 SASEGT. This CDR3 contains 13 residues. CDR3 residues: CASSEGEGKEAFF. The CDR3 nucleotides read TGTGCCAGCAGTGAAGGTGAGGGCAAGGAAGCTTTCTTT.

This clone occurred a few times. This chain joins TRBV5-1 and TRBJ2-7; 8 bases line up with TRBD2. Unmatched junction bases numbered 12, after V lost 4 bases and J lost 6 bases. CDR1 SGHRS and CDR2 YFSETQ come from the germline V gene. The CDR3 totals 15 residues. In nucleotides, the CDR3 is TGCGCCAGCAGCCCGGCTTTAGCGGGGAAATCCGAGCAGTACTTC. It yields the protein CASSPALAGKSEQYF.

The chain carries TRBV9 and TRBJ1-2; TRBD1 might be the D (6 bases). CDR3 length equals 13 residues. Germline CDR1 and CDR2: SGDLS and YYNGEE. Deletions cut 7 bases from V and 4 bases from J, with 14 bases between. The CDR3 DNA reads as TGTGCCAGCGGACAGTCCCAGACCTATGGCTACACCTTC. It specifies CASGQSQTYGYTF.

This clone has only one observation. The chain couples TRBV7-2 to TRBJ1-5, with 7 nucleotides matching TRBD1. The V gene end was trimmed by 3 bases and the J gene end by 5 bases; junction bases not matched to a gene: 4. This CDR3 region has 14 residues. Per germline, CDR1 SGHTA and CDR2 FQGNSA. The CDR3 loop reads CASSLTQGYQPQHF. CDR3 bases: TGTGCCAGCAGCTTGACACAGGGGTATCAGCCCCAGCATTTT.

V is TRBV7-9 and J is TRBJ1-5; D call uncertain. CDR3 length: 14 residues. The ends were cut back, 4 bases at V and 4 bases at J, with 11 bases in the middle. Germline V gene lookup returns CDR1 SEHNR and CDR2 FQNEAQ (reference sequence). The DNA of the CDR3 is TGTGCCAGCAGCTCAGGAGGGATGAATCAGCCCCAGCATTTT. This gives the protein CASSSGGMNQPQHF.

In DNA form, the CDR3 reads TGTGCCAGTAACAGGGGCGAGGAACAGCCCCAGCATTTT. This codes for CASNRGEEQPQHF. This chain uses TRBV19 with TRBJ1-5; 7 bases agree with TRBD1. The CDR3 spans 13 residues. With 7 bases clipped from V and 7 bases from J, the junction kept 7 bases outside the gene matches. Germline V CDR1 and CDR2: LNHDA, SQIVND (reference sequence).

The gene calls are TRBV9 and TRBJ2-5, with 11 bases identical to TRBD2. The CDR3 totals 17 residues. V gave up 0 bases and J gave up 2 bases; unmatched junction bases: 6. Germline loops: CDR1 SGDLS, CDR2 YYNGEE. The CDR3 spells CASSVATSGRGQETQYF. The CDR3 DNA sequence: TGTGCCAGCAGCGTAGCTACTAGCGGGAGAGGGCAAGAGACCCAGTACTTC.

V is TRBV15 and J is TRBJ2-7; tentatively, D is TRBD2 (5 bases). V was shortened by 1 base and J by 4 bases, with 5 bases between the two germline ends. CDR1 is LNHNV and CDR2 is YYDKDF in the germline V gene (reference sequence). The CDR3 covers 12 residues. The CDR3 protein is CATSRGGYEQYF. CDR3 DNA: TGTGCCACCAGCAGAGGAGGGTACGAGCAGTACTTC. The variable domain in full, completed from reference TRBV15 and TRBJ2-7, reads DAMVIQNPRYQVTQFGKPVTLSCSQTLNHNVMYWYQQKSSQAPKLLFHYYDKDFNNEADTPDNFQSRRPNTSFCFLDIRSPGLGDTAMYLCATSRGGYEQYFGPGTRLTVT.

This chain joins TRBV2 and TRBJ2-5; no firm D call. This CDR3 region has 13 residues. V was trimmed by 7 bases and J by 0 bases, leaving 9 bases between them. Germline values: CDR1 SNHLY, CDR2 FYNNEI. The CDR3 here is CASTFAYQETQYF. As DNA, the CDR3 is TGTGCCAGCACGTTTGCGTACCAAGAGACCCAGTACTTC.

The chain couples TRBV10-3 to TRBJ2-7; 9 bases align to TRBD1. Germline V gene sequence: CDR1 ENHRY, CDR2 SYGVKD. V gave up 11 bases and J gave up 2 bases; unmatched junction bases: 4. This CDR3 has 12 amino acids. For the CDR3, the DNA is TGTGCCGCCGGACAGGGGACCTACGAGCAGTACTTC. It encodes CAAGQGTYEQYF.

The CDR3 DNA is TGTGCCAGCAGTGAACCGACAGGGGCGAATTCACCCCTCCACTTT. The encoded protein is CASSEPTGANSPLHF. The chain carries TRBV6-1 and TRBJ1-6, with 8 bases matching TRBD1. The J segment lost 7 bases and the V segment lost 2 bases, leaving 4 bases of the junction unmatched. CDR3 length: 15 residues. CDR1 is MNHNS, CDR2 SASEGT, per germline.

The rearrangement links TRBV28 to TRBJ1-1; a possible D gene is TRBD1 (5 bases). The CDR3 loop spans 13 amino acids. V shed 4 bases and J shed 7 bases, with 13 bases lying between them. CDR1 and CDR2 (germline): MDHEN, SYDVKM. The DNA of the CDR3 is TGTGCCAGCAGTTCGGGACGGGAGAGTGAAGCTTTCTTT. This gives the protein CASSSGRESEAFF. The variable domain in full, completed from reference TRBV28 and TRBJ1-1, reads DVKVTQSSRYLVKRTGEKVFLECVQDMDHENMFWYRQDPGLGLRLIYFSYDVKMKEKGDIPEGYSVSREKKERFSLILESASTNQTSMYLCASSSGRESEAFFGQGTRLTVV.

V gene TRBV7-8 combines with J gene TRBJ2-2; 8 bases match TRBD1. This CDR3 is 15 amino acids long. Germline loops: CDR1 SGHVS, CDR2 FQNEAQ. The trim removed 0 bases at V and 3 bases at J, leaving 0 bases unmatched. The CDR3 sequence: CASSLATGDTGELFF. The CDR3 DNA reads as TGTGCCAGCAGCTTAGCGACAGGGGACACCGGGGAGCTGTTTTTT.

The J gene is TRBJ2-1, the V gene TRBV11-3; 8 bases line up with TRBD1. Germline CDR1 reads SGHNT; CDR2 reads YENEEA. The CDR3 is 15 amino acids. V trimming: 6 bases; J trimming: 0 bases; junction bases outside the gene matches: 4. The CDR3 reads CASRSGQGSYNEQFF. CDR3 DNA sequence: TGTGCCAGCAGGTCCGGACAGGGCTCCTACAATGAGCAGTTCTTC.

This clone was detected a few times. The chain carries TRBV28 and TRBJ1-5; the D gene is possibly TRBD1 (6 bases). Germline V gives CDR1 MDHEN, CDR2 SYDVKM. This CDR3 comprises 16 residues. V was shortened by 5 bases and J by 5 bases, with 19 bases between the two germline ends. The CDR3 DNA reads as TGTGCCAGCAGTGTACTCACAGGGAGTGGCCATCAGCCCCAGCATTTT. Amino acid sequence: CASSVLTGSGHQPQHF.